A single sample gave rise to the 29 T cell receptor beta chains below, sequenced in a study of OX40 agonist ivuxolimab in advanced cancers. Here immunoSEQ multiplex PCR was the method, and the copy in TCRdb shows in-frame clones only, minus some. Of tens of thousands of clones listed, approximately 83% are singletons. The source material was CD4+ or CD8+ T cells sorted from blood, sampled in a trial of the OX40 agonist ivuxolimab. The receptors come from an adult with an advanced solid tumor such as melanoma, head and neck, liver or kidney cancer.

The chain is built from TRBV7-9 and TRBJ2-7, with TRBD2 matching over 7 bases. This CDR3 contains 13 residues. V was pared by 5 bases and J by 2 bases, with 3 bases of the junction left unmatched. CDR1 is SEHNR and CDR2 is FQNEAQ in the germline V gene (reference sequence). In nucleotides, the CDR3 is TGTGCCAGCAGCCCGGGACTAACCTACGAGCAGTACTTC. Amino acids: CASSPGLTYEQYF.

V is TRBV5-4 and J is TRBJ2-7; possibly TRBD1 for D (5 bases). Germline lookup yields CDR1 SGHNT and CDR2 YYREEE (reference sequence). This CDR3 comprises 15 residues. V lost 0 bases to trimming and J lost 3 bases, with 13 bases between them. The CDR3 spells CASSLDDRALYEQYF. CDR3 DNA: TGTGCCAGCAGCTTGGATGACAGAGCCCTCTACGAGCAGTACTTC.

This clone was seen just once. The CDR3 region is CASSLEGGLAGQETQYF. The CDR3 DNA reads TGCGCCAGCAGCTTGGAGGGTGGACTAGCGGGCCAAGAGACCCAGTACTTC. The rearrangement uses TRBV5-1 and TRBJ2-5; 11 positions match TRBD2. V shed 0 bases and J 1 base; nucleotides not matched to a gene: 5. Germline loops: CDR1 SGHRS, CDR2 YFSETQ. The CDR3 spans 17 residues.

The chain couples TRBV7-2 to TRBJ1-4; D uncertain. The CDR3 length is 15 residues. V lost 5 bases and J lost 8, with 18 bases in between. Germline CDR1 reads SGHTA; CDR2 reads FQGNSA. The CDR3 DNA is TGTGCCAGCAGCAATAGCCCCGGGGTTGCGGAAAAACTGTTTTTT. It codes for CASSNSPGVAEKLFF.

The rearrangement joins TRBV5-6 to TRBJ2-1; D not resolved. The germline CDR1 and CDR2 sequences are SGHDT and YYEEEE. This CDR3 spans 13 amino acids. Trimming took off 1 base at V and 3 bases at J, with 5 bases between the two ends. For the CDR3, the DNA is TGTGCCAGCAGCTTGACAAGCTACAATGAGCAGTTCTTC. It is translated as CASSLTSYNEQFF.

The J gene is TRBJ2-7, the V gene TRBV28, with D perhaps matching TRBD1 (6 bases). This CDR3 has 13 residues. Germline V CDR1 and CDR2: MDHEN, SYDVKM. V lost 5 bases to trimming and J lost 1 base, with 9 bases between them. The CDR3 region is CASSPGTSYEQYF. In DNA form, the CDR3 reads TGTGCCAGCAGTCCGGGGACATCCTACGAGCAGTACTTC.

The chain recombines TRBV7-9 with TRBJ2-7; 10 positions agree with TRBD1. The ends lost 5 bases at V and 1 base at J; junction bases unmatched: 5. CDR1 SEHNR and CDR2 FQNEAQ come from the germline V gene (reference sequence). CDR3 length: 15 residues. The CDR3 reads CASSEGTGDSYEQYF. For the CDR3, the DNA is TGTGCCAGCAGCGAAGGGACAGGGGATTCCTACGAGCAGTACTTC.

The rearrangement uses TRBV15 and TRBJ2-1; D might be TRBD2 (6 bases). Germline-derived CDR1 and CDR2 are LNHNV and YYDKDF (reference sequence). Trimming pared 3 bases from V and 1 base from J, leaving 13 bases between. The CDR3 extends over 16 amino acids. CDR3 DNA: TGTGCCACCAGCAGGGGACTGGACTCTTCCTACAATGAGCAGTTCTTC. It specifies CATSRGLDSSYNEQFF.

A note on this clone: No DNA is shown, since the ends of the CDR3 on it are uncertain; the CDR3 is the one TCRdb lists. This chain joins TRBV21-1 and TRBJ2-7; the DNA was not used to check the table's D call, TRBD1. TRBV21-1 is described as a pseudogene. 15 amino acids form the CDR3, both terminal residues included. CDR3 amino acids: CASSKVARGTYEQYF.

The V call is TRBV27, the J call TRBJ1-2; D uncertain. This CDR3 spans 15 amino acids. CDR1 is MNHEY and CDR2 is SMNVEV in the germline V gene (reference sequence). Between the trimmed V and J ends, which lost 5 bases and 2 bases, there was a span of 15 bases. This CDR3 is CASSVNSAQNYGYTF. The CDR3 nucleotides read TGTGCCAGCAGTGTAAACAGTGCCCAGAACTATGGCTACACCTTC.

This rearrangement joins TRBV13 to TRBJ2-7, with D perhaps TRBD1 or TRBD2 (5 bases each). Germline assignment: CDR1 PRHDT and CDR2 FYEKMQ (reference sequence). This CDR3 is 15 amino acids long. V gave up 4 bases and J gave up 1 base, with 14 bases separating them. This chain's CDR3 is CASSSWQGRSYEQYF. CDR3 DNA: TGTGCCAGCAGCTCGTGGCAGGGACGGTCCTACGAGCAGTACTTC. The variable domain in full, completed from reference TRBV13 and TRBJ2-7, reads AAGVIQSPRHLIKEKRETATLKCYPIPRHDTVYWYQQGPGQDPQFLISFYEKMQSDKGSIPDRFSAQQFSDYHSELNMSSLELGDSALYFCASSSWQGRSYEQYFGPGTRLTVT.

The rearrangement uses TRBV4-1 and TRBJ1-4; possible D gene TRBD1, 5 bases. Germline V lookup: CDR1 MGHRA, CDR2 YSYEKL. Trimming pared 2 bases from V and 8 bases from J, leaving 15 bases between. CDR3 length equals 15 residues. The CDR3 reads CASSQTRDGGEKLFF. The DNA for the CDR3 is TGCGCCAGCAGCCAAACCCGGGACGGAGGGGAAAAACTGTTTTTT.

Here the CDR3 reads CASSLGTGTTEAFF. CDR3 in DNA: TGTGCCAGCAGCTTAGGGACAGGGACCACTGAAGCTTTCTTT. The genes are TRBV7-8 and TRBJ1-1; 8 bases map to TRBD1. Trimming removed 1 base from V and 4 bases from J; junction bases left unmatched: 2. From germline, CDR1 is SGHVS and CDR2 FQNEAQ. This CDR3 has 14 amino acids.

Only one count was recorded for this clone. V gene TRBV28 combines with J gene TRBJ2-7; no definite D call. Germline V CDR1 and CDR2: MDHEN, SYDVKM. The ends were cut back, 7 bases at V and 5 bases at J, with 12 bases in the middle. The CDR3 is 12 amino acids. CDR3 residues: CASTDYADEQYF. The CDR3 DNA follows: TGTGCCAGCACTGATTACGCCGACGAGCAGTACTTC.

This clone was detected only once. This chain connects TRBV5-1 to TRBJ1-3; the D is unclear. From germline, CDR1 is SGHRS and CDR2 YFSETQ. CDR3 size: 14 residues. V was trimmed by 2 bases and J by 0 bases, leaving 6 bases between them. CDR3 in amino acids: CASSFGDSGNTIYF. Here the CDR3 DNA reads TGCGCCAGCAGCTTTGGAGACTCTGGAAACACCATATATTTT.

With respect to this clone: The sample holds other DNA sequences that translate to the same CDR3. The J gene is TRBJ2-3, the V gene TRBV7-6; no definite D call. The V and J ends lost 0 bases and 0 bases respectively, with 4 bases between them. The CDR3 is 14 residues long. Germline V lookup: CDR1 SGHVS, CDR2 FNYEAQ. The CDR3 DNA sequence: TGTGCCAGCAGCTTAGCAGGAAGCACAGATACGCAGTATTTT. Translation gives CASSLAGSTDTQYF.

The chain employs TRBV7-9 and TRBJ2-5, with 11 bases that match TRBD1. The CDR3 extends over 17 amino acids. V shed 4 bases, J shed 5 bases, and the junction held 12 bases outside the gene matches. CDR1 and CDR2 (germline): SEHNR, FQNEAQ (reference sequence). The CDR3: CASSSLVGTGGSETQYF. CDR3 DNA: TGTGCCAGCAGCTCCCTGGTTGGGACAGGGGGGTCTGAGACCCAGTACTTC.

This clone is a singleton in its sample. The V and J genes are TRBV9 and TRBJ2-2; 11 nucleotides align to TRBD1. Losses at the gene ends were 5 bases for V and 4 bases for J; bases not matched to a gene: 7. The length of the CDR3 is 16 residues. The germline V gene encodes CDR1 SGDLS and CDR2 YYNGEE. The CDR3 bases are TGTGCCAGCAGAGATACGGGACAGGGGGGCACCGGGGAGCTGTTTTTT. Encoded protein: CASRDTGQGGTGELFF.

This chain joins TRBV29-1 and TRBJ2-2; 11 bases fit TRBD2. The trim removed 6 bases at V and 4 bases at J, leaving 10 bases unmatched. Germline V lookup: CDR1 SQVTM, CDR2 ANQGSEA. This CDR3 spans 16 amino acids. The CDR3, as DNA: TGCAGCGTGGCTGGACTAGCGGGTGACAGCACCGGGGAGCTGTTTTTT. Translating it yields CSVAGLAGDSTGELFF.

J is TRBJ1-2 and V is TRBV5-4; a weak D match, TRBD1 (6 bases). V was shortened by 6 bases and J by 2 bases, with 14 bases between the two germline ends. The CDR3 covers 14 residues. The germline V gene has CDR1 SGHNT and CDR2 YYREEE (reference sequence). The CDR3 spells CASTLGGSNYGYTF. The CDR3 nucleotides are TGTGCCAGCACCTTAGGGGGGTCGAACTATGGCTACACCTTC.

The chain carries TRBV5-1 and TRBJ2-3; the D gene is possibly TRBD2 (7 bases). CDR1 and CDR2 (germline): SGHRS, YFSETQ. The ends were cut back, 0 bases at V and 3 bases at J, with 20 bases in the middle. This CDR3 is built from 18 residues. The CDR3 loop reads CASSLAGGGSLGTDTQYF. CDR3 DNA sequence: TGCGCCAGCAGCTTGGCGGGGGGCGGATCCTTAGGGACAGATACGCAGTATTTT.

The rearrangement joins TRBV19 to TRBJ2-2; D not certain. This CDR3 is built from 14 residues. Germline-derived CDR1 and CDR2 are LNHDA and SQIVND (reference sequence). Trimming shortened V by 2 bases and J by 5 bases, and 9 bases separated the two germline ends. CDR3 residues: CASSIQSRTGELFF. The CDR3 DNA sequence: TGTGCCAGTAGTATACAATCCCGAACCGGGGAGCTGTTTTTT.

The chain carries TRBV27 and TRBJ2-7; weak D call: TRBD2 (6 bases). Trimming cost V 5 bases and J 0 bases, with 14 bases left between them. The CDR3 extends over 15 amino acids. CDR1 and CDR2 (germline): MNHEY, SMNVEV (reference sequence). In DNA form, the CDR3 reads TGTGCCAGCAGTGCCTTTGGGGGGAGCTCCTACGAGCAGTACTTC. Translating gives CASSAFGGSSYEQYF.

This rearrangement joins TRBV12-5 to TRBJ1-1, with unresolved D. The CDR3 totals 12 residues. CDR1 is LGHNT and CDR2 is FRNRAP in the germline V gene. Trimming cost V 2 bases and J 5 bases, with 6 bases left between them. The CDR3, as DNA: TGTGCTAGTGGTTTGTATGAGACTGAAGCTTTCTTT. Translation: CASGLYETEAFF.

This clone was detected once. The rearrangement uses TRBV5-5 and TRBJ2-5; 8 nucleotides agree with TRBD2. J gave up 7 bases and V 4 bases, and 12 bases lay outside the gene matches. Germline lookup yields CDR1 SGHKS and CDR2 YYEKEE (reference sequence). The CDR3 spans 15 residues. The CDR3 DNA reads TGTGCCAGCAGCGCCACCCTGGGACTAGTCGGGACCCAGTACTTC. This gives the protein CASSATLGLVGTQYF.

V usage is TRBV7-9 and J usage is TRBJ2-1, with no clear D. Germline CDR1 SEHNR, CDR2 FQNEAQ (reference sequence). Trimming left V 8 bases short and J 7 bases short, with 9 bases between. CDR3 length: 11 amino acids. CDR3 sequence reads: CASDGGNEQFF. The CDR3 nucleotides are TGTGCCAGCGACGGCGGTAATGAGCAGTTCTTC.

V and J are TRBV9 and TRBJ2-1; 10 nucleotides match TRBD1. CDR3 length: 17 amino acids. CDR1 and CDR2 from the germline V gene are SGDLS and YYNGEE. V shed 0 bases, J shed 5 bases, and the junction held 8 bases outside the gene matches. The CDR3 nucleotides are TGTGCCAGCAGCGTAGCCCGGGACAGGGGTTTAGACAATGAGCAGTTCTTC. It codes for CASSVARDRGLDNEQFF.

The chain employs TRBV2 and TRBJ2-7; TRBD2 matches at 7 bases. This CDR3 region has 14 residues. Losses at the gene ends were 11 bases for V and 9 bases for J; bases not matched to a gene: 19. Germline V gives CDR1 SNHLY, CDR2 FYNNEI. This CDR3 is CAGRGAQDPLGQYF. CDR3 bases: TGTGCCGGGAGGGGTGCACAGGACCCCTTAGGGCAGTACTTC.

The CDR3 loop reads CASSMGSSGSYEQYF. CDR3 bases: TGTGCCAGTAGTATGGGGTCTAGCGGGAGCTACGAGCAGTACTTC. This chain links TRBV19 with TRBJ2-7, with 10 bases identical to TRBD2. With 3 bases clipped from V and 3 bases from J, the junction kept 5 bases outside the gene matches. This CDR3 is 15 amino acids long. In germline, CDR1 is LNHDA, CDR2 SQIVND (reference sequence). The whole variable domain, remainder taken from reference TRBV19 and TRBJ2-7, is DGGITQSPKYLFRKEGQNVTLSCEQNLNHDAMYWYRQDPGQGLRLIYYSQIVNDFQKGDIAEGYSVSREKKESFPLTVTSAQKNPTAFYLCASSMGSSGSYEQYFGPGTRLTVT.